The clone carrying this T cell receptor beta chain came up many times. The antigen remains unidentified. This entry comes from a study of T-cell reconstitution after alpha-beta-depleted transplantation in children. Regarding the study as a whole: Surviving recipient T cells and thymic progenitors accounted for the high day-60 TCRbeta diversity observed in some patients. T-cell counts and diversity at one year following transplant were attributed mainly to newly produced T cells.

The TCRbeta library was prepared with unique molecular identifiers. TCRdb reanalysed the PCR reads using MiXCR and keeps one entry per CDR3 protein. The repertoire holds hundreds of thousands of distinct CDR3 sequences, around 13% seen once, with around 0.76% in the top ten. The CDR3 is 12 residues long. Germline lookup yields CDR1 SQVTM and CDR2 ANQGSEA. V was cut by 7 bases and J by 9 bases, with 18 bases left in between. The chain couples TRBV29-1 to TRBJ1-2; D remains unclear. The receptor was isolated from a girl between 2 and 10 years old with congenital amegakaryocytic thrombocytopenia, due to receive a stem cell transplant. The sequencing here drew on PBMCs, taken before TCRalphabeta/CD19-depleted stem cell transplant. The CDR3 sequence is CSERPFSGSYTF. In DNA form, the CDR3 reads TGCAGCGAACGGCCTTTCAGTGGGAGCTACACCTTC.